This TCR beta chain emerged from a study of blood T cell repertoires in COVID-19. Study-level information: Acute-phase and convalescent COVID-19 samples originated in the United States, Italy and Spain. The analysed material was cDNA or gDNA that came from T cells, B-cell-depleted T cells, or PBMCs.

In the original processing: For nucleated cells, counts were estimated from reference gene primer amplification. Only in-frame clones appear in the TCRdb table, and some are missing; sequencing was by immunoSEQ multiplex PCR. V and J calls plus clone size are reproduced from that table; the DNA served to infer D and trimming. The top ten hold 1.5% to 2% of the sample, which has about 250,000 clones, approximately 89% seen once. This clone has just a few counts. This CDR3 is built from 17 residues. CDR1 and CDR2 from the germline V gene are KGHDR and SFDVKD. The junction had 7 bases not matched to a gene; V was cut back by 0 bases and J by 8 bases.

Sequencing used peripheral blood. This TCR came from a woman aged 55-69 years who had recovered from COVID-19. The chain has TRBV24-1 and TRBJ1-6; 9 nucleotides align to TRBD1. The CDR3 loop is CATSDLGDRVKHSPLHF. The CDR3 nucleotides are TGTGCCACCAGTGATTTGGGGGACAGGGTTAAACATTCACCCCTCCACTTT.